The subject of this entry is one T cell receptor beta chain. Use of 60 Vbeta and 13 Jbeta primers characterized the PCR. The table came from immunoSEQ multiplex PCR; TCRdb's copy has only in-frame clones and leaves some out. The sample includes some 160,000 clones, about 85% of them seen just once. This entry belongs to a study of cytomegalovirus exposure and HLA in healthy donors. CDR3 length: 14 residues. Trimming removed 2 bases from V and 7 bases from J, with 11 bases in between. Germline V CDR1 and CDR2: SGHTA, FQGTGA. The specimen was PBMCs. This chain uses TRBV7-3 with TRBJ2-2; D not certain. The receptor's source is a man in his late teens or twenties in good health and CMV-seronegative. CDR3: CASSLSLGVGELFF. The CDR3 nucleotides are TGTGCCAGCAGCTTATCTTTGGGCGTCGGGGAGCTGTTTTTT.